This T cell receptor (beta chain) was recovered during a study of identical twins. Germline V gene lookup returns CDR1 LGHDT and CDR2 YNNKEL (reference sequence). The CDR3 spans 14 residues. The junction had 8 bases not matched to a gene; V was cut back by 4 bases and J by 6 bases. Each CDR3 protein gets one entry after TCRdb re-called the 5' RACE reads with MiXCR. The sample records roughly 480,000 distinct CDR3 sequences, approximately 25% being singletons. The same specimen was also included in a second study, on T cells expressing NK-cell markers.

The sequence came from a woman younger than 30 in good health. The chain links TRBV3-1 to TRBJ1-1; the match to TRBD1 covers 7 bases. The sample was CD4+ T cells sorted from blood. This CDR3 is CASSPDRVGAEAFF. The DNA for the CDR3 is TGTGCCAGCAGCCCAGACAGGGTTGGAGCTGAAGCTTTCTTT.